Listed below are T cell receptor beta chains from one sample, sequenced in a study of blood T cell repertoires in COVID-19. Assay used: immunoSEQ multiplex PCR; TCRdb lists only in-frame clones, some missing. The sample lists 230,000 or so clones, 90% occurring once. The sequencing sample was made of peripheral blood. The origin of the receptors is an older woman with COVID-19, enrolled during active disease. Both conserved end residues are part of each CDR3. The order of the fields is V gene, D gene, clone size, J gene, CDR3 protein, CDR3 DNA. The D gene is left open where the match is weak. The size of a clone is reported for some rows only, either as once, few or many, or as a class for expanded clones.

>TRBV19|NA|NA|TRBJ2-3
CASSGDLTDTQYF
TGTGCCAGTAGCGGGGATCTCACAGATACGCAGTATTTT
>TRBV9|TRBD2|NA|TRBJ2-3
CASSVTSGGPWDTQYF
TGTGCCAGCAGCGTTACTAGCGGGGGGCCGTGGGATACGCAGTATTTT
>TRBV20-1|NA|NA|TRBJ1-1
CSASGGVKEMTGVNTEAFF
TGCAGTGCTAGTGGGGGAGTCAAAGAAATGACAGGTGTGAACACTGAAGCTTTCTTT
>TRBV4-3|NA|NA|TRBJ1-1
CASRETAQANTEAFF
TGCGCCAGCAGAGAGACGGCGCAGGCCAACACTGAAGCTTTCTTT
>TRBV9|TRBD2|NA|TRBJ2-7
CASSVGGRGGLAGGASYEQYF
TGTGCCAGCAGCGTAGGAGGACGTGGGGGACTAGCGGGTGGAGCATCCTACGAGCAGTACTTC
>TRBV6-1|TRBD2|once|TRBJ2-1
CASSEFWRGANGEQFF
TGTGCCAGCAGTGAATTCTGGCGGGGGGCCAATGGTGAGCAGTTCTTC
>TRBV5-5|NA|NA|TRBJ1-2
CASSFGRANYGYTF
TGTGCCAGCAGCTTCGGCAGGGCAAACTATGGCTACACCTTC
>TRBV5-1|TRBD1|NA|TRBJ1-2
CASSKQGNDYGYTF
TGCGCCAGCAGCAAACAGGGGAACGACTATGGCTACACCTTC
>TRBV7-9|TRBD1|NA|TRBJ1-1
CASSSLSGTGIYTEAFF
TGTGCCAGCAGCTCACTCTCCGGGACAGGTATTTACACTGAAGCTTTCTTT
>TRBV7-3|NA|NA|TRBJ2-2
CASSLMPRGLTGELFF
TGTGCCAGCAGCTTAATGCCGAGGGGGTTAACCGGGGAGCTGTTTTTT
>TRBV4-3|TRBD1|once|TRBJ2-1
CASSQWTGYEQFF
TGCGCCAGCAGCCAATGGACAGGATATGAGCAGTTCTTC
>TRBV29-1|NA|NA|TRBJ1-4
CSVEDPRGAGEKLFF
TGCAGCGTTGAAGACCCACGGGGGGCGGGGGAAAAACTGTTTTTT
>TRBV19|TRBD1|NA|TRBJ1-1
CASSKPGQARTTEAFF
TGTGCCAGTAGTAAACCAGGACAGGCCCGGACTACTGAAGCTTTCTTT
>TRBV7-9|TRBD1|once|TRBJ1-2
CASSSDRELIYGYTF
TGTGCCAGCAGCTCCGACAGGGAGCTCATCTATGGCTACACCTTC
>TRBV19|TRBD1|NA|TRBJ1-5
CASRDRDQPQHF
TGTGCCAGCCGAGACAGGGATCAGCCCCAGCATTTT
>TRBV3-1/TRBV3-2|NA|NA|TRBJ1-1
CASRPHRDGEAFF
TGTGCCAGCAGGCCACACAGGGATGGTGAAGCTTTCTTT
>TRBV9|TRBD2|NA|TRBJ2-3
CASSVPSGGPSTDTQYF
TGTGCCAGCAGCGTCCCCAGCGGGGGGCCAAGCACAGATACGCAGTATTTT
>TRBV19|NA|NA|TRBJ2-6
CASSPLRGFGANVLTF
TGTGCCAGTAGTCCCCTTAGGGGTTTTGGGGCCAACGTCCTGACTTTC
>TRBV18|NA|NA|TRBJ1-1
CASSLGPNTGNTEAFF
TGTGCCAGCTCGTTGGGCCCCAATACAGGGAACACTGAAGCTTTCTTT
>TRBV20-1|NA|NA|TRBJ2-5
CSAQPGETQYF
TGCAGTGCCCAACCGGGGGAGACCCAGTACTTC
>TRBV4-3|TRBD1|NA|TRBJ2-5
CASSFRTGETQYF
TGCGCCAGCAGCTTTCGGACAGGAGAGACCCAGTACTTC
>TRBV18|TRBD1|once|TRBJ1-3
CASSQAGTGDSGNTIYF
TGTGCCAGCTCACAGGCCGGGACAGGGGACTCTGGAAACACCATATATTTT
>TRBV2|NA|NA|TRBJ2-1
CASLRGHRARIYNEQFF
TGTGCCAGCTTAAGGGGCCACAGGGCCCGAATCTACAATGAGCAGTTCTTC
>TRBV15|TRBD1|NA|TRBJ2-5
CATSRGLDRGEETQYF
TGTGCCACCAGCAGAGGATTAGACAGGGGGGAAGAGACCCAGTACTTC
>TRBV10-3|TRBD1|NA|TRBJ1-6
CAIRQQGAISPLHF
TGTGCCATCAGACAACAGGGGGCGATTTCACCCCTCCACTTT
>TRBV19|TRBD1|NA|TRBJ1-1
CASNGQAAEAFF
TGTGCCAGTAACGGACAGGCGGCTGAAGCTTTCTTT
>TRBV28|NA|NA|TRBJ1-2
CASSLAQGTGGYTF
TGTGCCAGCAGTTTAGCACAGGGAACGGGTGGCTACACCTTC
>TRBV21-1|NA|NA|TRBJ2-7
CASSDRTSGGAETIYEQYF
TGTGCCAGCAGCGACCGGACTAGCGGGGGGGCCGAGACAATCTACGAGCAGTACTTC
>TRBV5-1|TRBD2|NA|TRBJ2-1
CASSFTSGVGDEQFF
TGCGCCAGCAGCTTCACTAGCGGGGTAGGCGATGAGCAGTTCTTC
>TRBV19|NA|few|TRBJ1-3
CASDDSLYSGNTIYF
TGTGCCAGCGATGACAGTCTTTACTCTGGAAACACCATATATTTT
>TRBV7-9|TRBD1|NA|TRBJ1-2
CASSRLGQGQGGYTF
TGTGCCAGCAGCCGCCTTGGACAGGGGCAGGGGGGCTACACCTTC
>TRBV19|NA|NA|TRBJ1-5
CASSIGGRQPQHF
TGTGCCAGTAGTATTGGGGGCCGACAGCCCCAGCATTTT
>TRBV6-1|TRBD1|NA|TRBJ1-4
CASIPHRGQGEKLFF
TGTGCCAGCATCCCCCACAGGGGGCAAGGAGAAAAACTGTTTTTT
>TRBV19|NA|once|TRBJ2-7
CASSIKGGVYEQYF
TGTGCCAGTAGTATCAAGGGGGGGGTCTACGAGCAGTACTTC
>TRBV5-1|TRBD1|NA|TRBJ2-7
CASSKGQGADEQYF
TGCGCCAGCAGCAAGGGACAGGGGGCCGACGAGCAGTACTTC
>TRBV5-4|NA|NA|TRBJ1-5
CASSIENQPQHF
TGTGCCAGCAGCATCGAGAATCAGCCCCAGCATTTT
>TRBV19|TRBD1|few|TRBJ1-2
CASSIPPGQGSYGYTF
TGTGCCAGTAGTATCCCTCCGGGACAGGGATCCTATGGCTACACCTTC
>TRBV19|TRBD1|NA|TRBJ1-1
CASSTHPGGTEAFF
TGTGCCAGTAGTACGCACCCAGGGGGCACTGAAGCTTTCTTT
>TRBV19|TRBD1|NA|TRBJ2-3
CASSPMDRGRADTQYF
TGTGCCAGTAGCCCGATGGACAGGGGGCGGGCAGATACGCAGTATTTT
>TRBV19|TRBD1|NA|TRBJ1-2
CASSMVPGGRNYGYTF
TGTGCCAGTAGTATGGTCCCAGGGGGCAGGAACTATGGCTACACCTTC
>TRBV7-9|TRBD1|NA|TRBJ1-5
CASSRGQGGQPQHF
TGTGCCAGCAGCCGCGGACAGGGTGGTCAGCCCCAGCATTTT
>TRBV9|NA|NA|TRBJ2-5
CASSVLADQETQYF
TGTGCCAGCAGCGTATTAGCAGACCAAGAGACCCAGTACTTC